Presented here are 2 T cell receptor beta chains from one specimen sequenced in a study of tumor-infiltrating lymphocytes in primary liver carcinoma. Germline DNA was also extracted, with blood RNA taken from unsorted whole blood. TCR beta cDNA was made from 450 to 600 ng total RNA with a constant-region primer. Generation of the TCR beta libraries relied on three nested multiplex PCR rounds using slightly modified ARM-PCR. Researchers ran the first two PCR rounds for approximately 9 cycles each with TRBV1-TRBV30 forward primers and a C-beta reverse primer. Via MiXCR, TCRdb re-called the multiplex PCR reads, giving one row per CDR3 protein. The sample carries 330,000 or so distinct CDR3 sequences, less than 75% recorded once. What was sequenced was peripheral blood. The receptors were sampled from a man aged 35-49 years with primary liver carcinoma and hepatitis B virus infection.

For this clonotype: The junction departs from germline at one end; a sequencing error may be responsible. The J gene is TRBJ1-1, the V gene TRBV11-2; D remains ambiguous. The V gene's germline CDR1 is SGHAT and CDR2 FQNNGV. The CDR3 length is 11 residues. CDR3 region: CASSLTTVAFF. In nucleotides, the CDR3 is TGTGCCAGCAGCTTAACCACTGTAGCTTTCTTT.

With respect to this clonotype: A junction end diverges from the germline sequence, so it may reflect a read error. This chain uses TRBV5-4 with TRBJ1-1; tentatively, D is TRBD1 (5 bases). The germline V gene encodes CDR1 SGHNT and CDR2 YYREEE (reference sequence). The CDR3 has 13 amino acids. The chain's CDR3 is CASILAGPVEAFF. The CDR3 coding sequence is TGTGCCAGCATCTTGGCAGGGCCGGTTGAAGCTTTCTTT.